The 11 T cell receptor beta chains below were found in one sample sequenced in a study of blood T cells in healthy people across ages. The authors ran a second PCR of 7 to 11 cycles using a sample-barcoded 5' primer and a J-beta primer mix. TCRdb ran MiXCR on the 5' RACE reads and lists one entry per CDR3 protein. The table includes 1.5 million to 2 million distinct CDR3 sequences, around 40% detected once. Source material: blood. The receptors stem from a human donor in good health.

The chain has TRBV5-1 and TRBJ1-1; no clear D. The V and J ends lost 1 base and 1 base respectively, with 8 bases between them. Germline CDR1 reads SGHRS; CDR2 reads YFSETQ. The CDR3 spans 14 residues. CDR3 bases: TGCGCCAGCAGCTTGCGGGCAGAGAACACTGAAGCTTTCTTT. This codes for CASSLRAENTEAFF.

This clonotype was picked up a small number of times. The rearrangement links TRBV10-3 to TRBJ1-2; TRBD1 might be the D (6 bases). Germline CDR1 ENHRY, CDR2 SYGVKD. This CDR3 contains 14 residues. The V and J ends lost 2 bases and 4 bases respectively, with 11 bases between them. The CDR3 DNA reads TGTGCCATCAGTGAGGCGACAGGAGGCTATGGCTACACCTTC. Encoded protein: CAISEATGGYGYTF.

This clonotype was detected once. The chain is built from TRBV3-1 and TRBJ1-2; D unclear. The CDR3 loop spans 12 amino acids. CDR1 and CDR2 (germline): LGHDT, YNNKEL (reference sequence). Trimming shortened V by 1 base and J by 7 bases, and 7 bases separated the two germline ends. CDR3 protein: CASSQVYSGYTF. The CDR3 DNA reads as TGTGCCAGCAGCCAAGTGTACAGTGGCTACACCTTC.

This clonotype has ten or more counts. This chain joins TRBV5-1 and TRBJ2-3; D not certain. Trimming cost V 0 bases and J 1 base, with 6 bases left between them. In germline, CDR1 is SGHRS, CDR2 YFSETQ. CDR3 length equals 14 residues. CDR3 DNA sequence: TGCGCCAGCAGCTTGGCTCAGCGCACAGATACGCAGTATTTT. This translates into CASSLAQRTDTQYF. Full variable domain (outside the CDR3, taken from reference TRBV5-1 and TRBJ2-3): KAGVTQTPRYLIKTRGQQVTLSCSPISGHRSVSWYQQTPGQGLQFLFEYFSETQRNKGNFPGRFSGRQFSNSRSEMNVSTLELGDSALYLCASSLAQRTDTQYFGPGTRLTVL.

The chain combines TRBV14 with TRBJ2-7; the D is unclear. Germline values: CDR1 SGHDN, CDR2 FVKESK. V was shortened by 1 base and J by 2 bases, with 9 bases between the two germline ends. The CDR3 length is 14 residues. The DNA of the CDR3 is TGTGCCAGCAGCCAAGTTTTACCTACCTACGAGCAGTACTTC. This encodes CASSQVLPTYEQYF.

This clonotype was counted a few times. The junction departs from the called germline gene at one end, perhaps through a read error. V is TRBV7-7 and J is TRBJ1-4; D ambiguous. CDR3 length: 13 amino acids. Germline V lookup: CDR1 SSHAT, CDR2 FNYEAQ (reference sequence). This chain's CDR3 is CASSLDANEKLFF. The CDR3 DNA follows: TGTGCTAGCAGCTTAGACGCGAATGAAAAACTGTTTTTT.

The chain is built from TRBV12-3 or TRBV12-4 and TRBJ2-7; tentatively, D is TRBD2 (5 bases). The CDR3 has 16 amino acids. With 5 bases removed from V and 7 bases from J, the gap between germline ends came to 24 bases. The CDR3 spells CASSLHSGSTSGEQYF. In DNA, the CDR3 is TGTGCCAGCAGTCTCCACTCCGGGTCCACCTCGGGGGAGCAGTACTTC.

The chain has TRBV29-1 and TRBJ1-2; D gene unclear. This CDR3 is built from 13 residues. The germline V gene encodes CDR1 SQVTM and CDR2 ANQGSEA. In DNA, the CDR3 is TGCGCGGGAGGGCAGGCGACCCTTTATGGCTACACCTTC. Protein sequence: CAGGQATLYGYTF.

The chain uses TRBV10-3 and TRBJ2-1, with D perhaps matching TRBD2 (6 bases). Trimming pared 3 bases from V and 4 bases from J, leaving 22 bases between. CDR1 and CDR2 (germline): ENHRY, SYGVKD. This CDR3 has 18 residues. The CDR3 spells CAISDRGLTGLGYNEQFF. For the CDR3, the DNA is TGTGCCATCAGTGATCGAGGCCTCACGGGACTGGGATACAATGAGCAGTTCTTC.

This clonotype was observed many times. V gene TRBV7-2 combines with J gene TRBJ2-5; 7 bases are a match to TRBD1. The CDR3 runs to 15 residues. Trimming at V came to 1 base and at J to 1 base, leaving 3 bases not matched to a gene. The germline CDR1 and CDR2 sequences are SGHTA and FQGNSA. CDR3 in DNA: TGTGCCAGCAGCTTAGGAGGGGGCAGCCAAGAGACCCAGTACTTC. This gives the protein CASSLGGGSQETQYF.

A few counts support this clonotype. This chain connects TRBV5-5 to TRBJ1-2, with 7 bases fitting TRBD1. CDR1 and CDR2 from the germline V gene are SGHKS and YYEKEE (reference sequence). This CDR3 is built from 15 residues. Trimming cost V 0 bases and J 3 bases; bases outside gene matches: 5. The CDR3 region is CASSLEGTEYYGYTF. The CDR3 DNA reads as TGTGCCAGCAGCTTGGAAGGGACAGAATACTATGGCTACACCTTC.